The 30 T cell receptor beta chains listed next were all sequenced from one sample in a study of metastatic and nonmetastatic thyroid tumors. TCRdb re-called the PCR reads via MiXCR. The table shows roughly 12,000 clones, with about 32% occurring only once. Patients had received no treatment of any kind before thyroid surgery. The sequencing sample was made of tumor tissue. The receptors stem from a female donor with papillary thyroid cancer or a benign thyroid nodule (not recorded which). Some clones in this sample may be carry-over from other donors' samples.

This chain joins TRBV5-1 and TRBJ1-1, with 8 bases that match TRBD1. The CDR3 totals 16 residues. Trimming took 0 bases from V and 5 from J; bases not matched to a gene: 9. Germline V CDR1 and CDR2: SGHRS, YFSETQ. The CDR3 protein is CASSLEAGGLGTEAFF. CDR3 in DNA: TGCGCCAGCAGCTTGGAGGCAGGGGGCCTGGGTACTGAAGCTTTCTTT.

In its sample, this clone was seen a few times. V gene TRBV6-5 combines with J gene TRBJ1-5; D unresolved. The CDR3 sequence is 14 residues long. The germline V gene has CDR1 MNHEY and CDR2 SVGAGI. V gave up 2 bases and J gave up 1 base, with 6 bases separating them. The CDR3 sequence: CASSYGQSNQPQHF. As DNA, the CDR3 is TGTGCCAGCAGTTACGGGCAGAGCAATCAGCCCCAGCATTTT.

This sequence joins TRBV5-1 and TRBJ2-7, with TRBD2 matching over 9 bases. The V gene's germline CDR1 is SGHRS and CDR2 YFSETQ. The CDR3 has 16 amino acids. V shed 1 base and J 2 bases; nucleotides not matched to a gene: 7. CDR3 nucleotides: TGCGCCAGCAGCTTGTGTGTGTCTAGCGGGGCCTACGAGCAGTACTTC. As protein: CASSLCVSSGAYEQYF.

This clone is judged medium-sized. This chain connects TRBV6-7 to TRBJ2-1; D is perhaps TRBD1 (7 bases). TRBV6-7 is flagged as an ORF with uncertain function. The CDR3 is 16 amino acids. Trimming stripped 1 base from V and 3 bases from J, with 13 bases between. The CDR3 DNA is TGTGCCAGCAGTTACTGCGGGACAGCTATCTACAATGAGCAGTTCTTC. Amino acids: CASSYCGTAIYNEQFF.

The rearrangement uses TRBV4-2 and TRBJ2-7; D gene ambiguous. The V and J ends lost 0 bases and 0 bases respectively, with 9 bases between them. Germline V gives CDR1 LGHNA, CDR2 YNFKEQ. The CDR3 loop spans 15 amino acids. The CDR3 protein is CASSQEVHHSYEQYF. The CDR3 DNA is TGTGCCAGCAGCCAAGAGGTTCACCACTCCTACGAGCAGTACTTC.

The J gene is TRBJ2-7, the V gene TRBV7-3; 12 positions match TRBD2. After removal of 5 bases from V and 3 bases from J, the junction contained 8 bases not matched to a gene. From germline, CDR1 is SGHTA and CDR2 FQGTGA. This CDR3 contains 16 residues. CDR3 DNA: TGTGCCAGCAGCCCTACTTCGACTAGCGGGAGCTACGAGCAGTACTTC. Translation gives CASSPTSTSGSYEQYF.

The table lists this clone with a few counts. This chain uses TRBV20-1 with TRBJ2-3; 7 bases are shared with TRBD2. The germline gives CDR1 DFQATT, CDR2 SNEGSKA (reference sequence). After removal of 1 base from V and 1 base from J, the junction contained 8 bases not matched to a gene. The CDR3 spans 16 residues. CDR3 residues: CSARVEGREGTDTQYF. The DNA for the CDR3 is TGCAGTGCTAGAGTTGAAGGGAGGGAGGGCACAGATACGCAGTATTTT.

By proportion, this clone is medium-sized. The chain couples TRBV20-1 to TRBJ2-7; 8 bases agree with TRBD2. CDR1 DFQATT and CDR2 SNEGSKA come from the germline V gene (reference sequence). The length of the CDR3 is 13 residues. J was trimmed by 5 bases and V by 3 bases; bases with no gene match: 6. Here the CDR3 reads CSASGLAGHEQYF. The CDR3 coding sequence is TGCAGTGCTAGTGGTCTAGCGGGCCACGAGCAGTACTTC.

This clone has at least ten counts. The J gene is TRBJ1-1, the V gene TRBV5-1; D is ambiguous. The V gene's germline CDR1 is SGHRS and CDR2 YFSETQ. V shed 2 bases and J shed 1 base, with 18 bases lying between them. The length of the CDR3 is 17 residues. The CDR3 loop reads CASSLKGMGRANTEAFF. For the CDR3, the DNA is TGCGCCAGCAGCTTAAAGGGAATGGGGAGGGCGAACACTGAAGCTTTCTTT.

This clone was counted a few times. A much larger clonotype is one base distant, so this may be a read error. The rearrangement uses TRBV20-1 and TRBJ2-1, with TRBD2 matching 9 bases. J lost 4 bases, V lost 5 bases, and 9 bases had no gene match. The CDR3 sequence is 15 residues long. Germline V gives CDR1 DFQATT, CDR2 SNEGSKA (reference sequence). The DNA of the CDR3 is TGCAGTGCTGGCGCAAGCGGGAGGTCTTACAATGAGCAGTTCTTC. Translation: CSAGASGRSYNEQFF.

The count of this clone is one. The rearrangement uses TRBV5-1 and TRBJ1-3; perhaps TRBD1 as D (6 bases). V lost 2 bases to trimming and J lost 3 bases, with 15 bases between them. The CDR3 loop spans 16 amino acids. CDR1 SGHRS and CDR2 YFSETQ come from the germline V gene. In DNA, the CDR3 is TGCGCCAGCAGCTTCGATACGGGGGGCAGTGGAAACACCATATATTTT. It encodes CASSFDTGGSGNTIYF.

This clone was seen a handful of times. The rearrangement uses TRBV19 and TRBJ2-1; 8 bases match TRBD1. Germline V gives CDR1 LNHDA, CDR2 SQIVND (reference sequence). The CDR3 totals 14 residues. Unmatched junction bases numbered 8, after V lost 5 bases and J lost 8 bases. The CDR3 coding sequence is TGTGCCAGTAGTTCAGGACAGGGATCAGATGAGCAGTTCTTC. Its translation: CASSSGQGSDEQFF.

Judged by abundance, this clone is medium-sized. The chain uses TRBV6-5 and TRBJ2-2; no definite D call. V lost 0 bases to trimming and J lost 0 bases, with 14 bases between them. CDR3 length: 18 amino acids. The V gene's germline CDR1 is MNHEY and CDR2 SVGAGI. The CDR3 sequence is CASSYSSTVESNTGELFF. As DNA, the CDR3 is TGTGCCAGCAGTTACTCCTCGACGGTGGAGTCGAACACCGGGGAGCTGTTTTTT.

The chain combines TRBV6-5 with TRBJ2-7; D is undetermined. Germline V gives CDR1 MNHEY, CDR2 SVGAGI. Trimming stripped 4 bases from V and 2 bases from J, with 9 bases between. The CDR3 is 13 amino acids. CDR3 in DNA: TGTGCCAGCAGTTTAGGGCCCACCTACGAGCAGTACTTC. This translates into CASSLGPTYEQYF.

This clone appeared many times. The V gene is TRBV2, the J gene TRBJ2-5; D gene uncertain. Germline CDR1 is SNHLY and CDR2 is FYNNEI. Trimming pared 1 base from V and 6 bases from J, leaving 0 bases between. The CDR3 has 10 amino acids. CDR3 sequence: CASSEETQYF. The CDR3 DNA follows: TGTGCCAGCAGTGAAGAGACCCAGTACTTC.

The CDR3 DNA is TGTGCCACCAGCAGAGTGGGGGCCCCACCCTACGAGCAGTACTTC. Translation: CATSRVGAPPYEQYF. V and J are TRBV15 and TRBJ2-7, with D possibly TRBD1 on 6 matching bases. CDR1 is LNHNV and CDR2 is YYDKDF in the germline V gene (reference sequence). This CDR3 is built from 15 residues. Deletions cut 1 base from V and 2 bases from J, with 12 bases between.

This clone is medium-sized (0.01 to 0.1%) in the sample. V gene TRBV20-1 combines with J gene TRBJ2-3; 14 positions agree with TRBD2. The CDR3 consists of 13 residues. CDR1 DFQATT and CDR2 SNEGSKA come from the germline V gene (reference sequence). The V segment lost 6 bases and the J segment 8 bases; nucleotides outside the gene matches: 4. CDR3 sequence (DNA): TGCAGTGCAAAGACTAGCGGGAGGGGTACGCAGTATTTT. As protein: CSAKTSGRGTQYF.

The chain recombines TRBV6-2 or TRBV6-3 with TRBJ2-7; 9 bases are shared with TRBD2. J gave up 4 bases and V 5 bases, and 12 bases lay outside the gene matches. CDR3 size: 16 residues. The V gene's germline CDR1 is MNHEY and CDR2 SVGEGT. The CDR3 loop is CASSPGAAGGKYEQYF. In DNA, the CDR3 is TGTGCCAGCAGTCCTGGGGCCGCGGGAGGGAAATACGAGCAGTACTTC.

Points on this clone: Compared with germline, one end of the junction differs, possibly owing to a read error. The genes are TRBV6-1 and TRBJ1-1; 7 bases fit TRBD1. This CDR3 spans 16 amino acids. The germline V gene encodes CDR1 MNHNS and CDR2 SASEGT. The CDR3 here is CASSGQGVVLNTESFF. The DNA for the CDR3 is TGTGCCAGCAGTGGACAGGGAGTGGTTTTGAACACTGAATCTTTCTTT.

This clone has a count of ten or more. V is TRBV7-3 and J is TRBJ2-5; 10 bases are a match to TRBD2. The CDR3 is made up of 17 amino acids. CDR1 SGHTA and CDR2 FQGTGA come from the germline V gene. Trimming took 1 base from V and 5 from J; bases not matched to a gene: 10. For the CDR3, the DNA is TGTGCCAGCAGCTTAATTCTAGCGGGGGCCCTGGGGGAGACCCAGTACTTC. Its translation: CASSLILAGALGETQYF.

This clone was detected ten times or more. V usage is TRBV5-6 and J usage is TRBJ2-3; D unresolved. Trimming removed 5 bases at V and 0 bases at J, with 10 bases between. Germline V gene lookup returns CDR1 SGHDT and CDR2 YYEEEE. The CDR3 sequence is 14 residues long. In nucleotides, the CDR3 is TGTGCCAGCAGTCCACCCCAGAGCACAGATACGCAGTATTTT. Encoded protein: CASSPPQSTDTQYF. Together with reference TRBV5-6 and TRBJ2-3, the CDR3 gives the full variable domain: DAGVTQSPTHLIKTRGQQVTLRCSPKSGHDTVSWYQQALGQGPQFIFQYYEEEERQRGNFPDRFSGHQFPNYSSELNVNALLLGDSALYLCASSPPQSTDTQYFGPGTRLTVL.

By share of the sample, this clone is medium-sized (0.01 to 0.1%). This sequence joins TRBV20-1 and TRBJ2-1; a possible D gene is TRBD2 (5 bases). Germline assignment: CDR1 DFQATT and CDR2 SNEGSKA (reference sequence). The CDR3 is 16 residues long. V lost 6 bases to trimming and J lost 8 bases, with 26 bases between them. The CDR3 spells CSASSGWEIQVYEQFF. CDR3 sequence (DNA): TGCAGTGCCTCATCGGGGTGGGAGATTCAGGTCTATGAGCAGTTCTTC.

This clone is labeled medium-sized (0.01 to 0.1%). The V and J genes are TRBV9 and TRBJ2-7, with D unclear. Germline CDR1 and CDR2: SGDLS and YYNGEE. CDR3 length: 14 residues. Deletions cut 1 base from V and 3 bases from J, with 11 bases between. CDR3 coding DNA: TGTGCCAGCAGCGTAAGTGATAGGTACTACGAGCAGTACTTC. Encoded protein: CASSVSDRYYEQYF. Based on the CDR3 plus reference TRBV9 and TRBJ2-7, the full variable domain is DSGVTQTPKHLITATGQRVTLRCSPRSGDLSVYWYQQSLDQGLQFLIQYYNGEERAKGNILERFSAQQFPDLHSELNLSSLELGDSALYFCASSVSDRYYEQYFGPGTRLTVT.

This clone rates as medium-sized. The V call is TRBV4-3, the J call TRBJ1-2; no definite D call. The ends were cut back, 4 bases at V and 1 base at J, with 13 bases in the middle. This CDR3 contains 15 residues. CDR1 LGHNA and CDR2 YSLEER come from the germline V gene. The chain's CDR3 is CASSPGGSFNYGYTF. Here the CDR3 DNA reads TGCGCCAGCAGCCCCGGTGGCTCTTTTAACTATGGCTACACCTTC.

Within the sample, this clone is medium-sized. The chain couples TRBV4-1 to TRBJ2-2, with TRBD2 matching over 12 bases. J gave up 7 bases and V 0 bases, and 6 bases lay outside the gene matches. The CDR3 has 17 amino acids. Germline loops: CDR1 MGHRA, CDR2 YSYEKL. The CDR3: CASSQERLAGGVGELFF. CDR3 in DNA: TGCGCCAGCAGCCAAGAACGGCTAGCGGGGGGGGTCGGGGAGCTGTTTTTT.

The chain uses TRBV4-1 and TRBJ2-3, with D possibly TRBD1 on 6 matching bases. Germline V gene lookup returns CDR1 MGHRA and CDR2 YSYEKL. With 6 bases removed from V and 3 bases from J, the gap between germline ends came to 22 bases. The CDR3 covers 17 residues. Here the CDR3 DNA reads TGCGCCAGCAGTCGGTTCCCCAGGGGTGTAAGGACAGATACGCAGTATTTT. Translated, it gives CASSRFPRGVRTDTQYF.

This clone appeared a few times. V and J are TRBV15 and TRBJ1-5, with D hard to call. Germline assignment: CDR1 LNHNV and CDR2 YYDKDF (reference sequence). The CDR3 is 14 residues long. Trimming took off 0 bases at V and 4 bases at J, with 7 bases between the two ends. The DNA of the CDR3 is TGTGCCACCAGCAGAGAAGTATGGAATCAGCCCCAGCATTTT. Amino acid sequence: CATSREVWNQPQHF.

This clone was seen a few times. The conserved final phenylalanine or tryptophan is absent from the CDR3, which likely points to a read error. The rearrangement joins TRBV2 to TRBJ1-3; D may be TRBD1 (5 bases). There are 12 residues in the CDR3. The germline V gene has CDR1 SNHLY and CDR2 FYNNEI. CDR3 bases: TGTGCCAGCAGTGAAAGGGGAAACACAATATATTTA. It encodes CASSERGNTIYL.

By sample share, this clone is medium-sized (0.01 to 0.1%). As DNA, the CDR3 is TGCAGTGCTAGACAGCTAAACACTGAAGCTTTCTTT. Its translation is CSARQLNTEAFF. V gene TRBV20-1 combines with J gene TRBJ1-1; D not certain. CDR3 length: 12 residues. The V gene's germline CDR1 is DFQATT and CDR2 SNEGSKA (reference sequence). The V and J ends lost 2 bases and 2 bases respectively, with 6 bases between them.

This clone was found many times. The chain employs TRBV7-2 and TRBJ1-6; D uncertain. The CDR3 loop spans 13 amino acids. Germline CDR1 and CDR2: SGHTA and FQGNSA. Trimming took off 1 base at V and 8 bases at J, with 6 bases between the two ends. The CDR3 DNA reads TGTGCCAGCAGCTTAGGGAGTGATTCACCCCTCCACTTT. Its protein is CASSLGSDSPLHF.